These T cell receptor beta chains were read from a single sample in a study of cytomegalovirus exposure and HLA in healthy donors. Some clones are missing from TCRdb's copy, which holds only in-frame ones; the method was immunoSEQ multiplex PCR. The repertoire table contains approximately 180,000 clones. The sample comprised PBMCs. The receptors stem from a man younger than 40 in good health and CMV-seronegative. Both conserved end residues are part of each CDR3. The order of the fields is J gene, D gene, V gene, CDR3 DNA, CDR3 protein. D genes are given only for firm matches.

TRBJ1-1 . TRBV5-1 TGCGCCAGCAGACCCGTGGGGGCCCCGAACACTGAAGCTTTCTTT CASRPVGAPNTEAFF
TRBJ2-2 . TRBV2 TGTGCCAGCGCCCTGGGACTCGTCACCGGGGAGCTGTTTTTT CASALGLVTGELFF
TRBJ2-7 TRBD1 TRBV30 TGTGCCTGGAGGAAACAGGGGACCTACGAGCAGTACTTC CAWRKQGTYEQYF
TRBJ1-1 . TRBV10-3 TGTGCCATCAGTGAGTCGGGGGGCACTGAAGCTTTCTTT CAISESGGTEAFF
TRBJ2-7 TRBD2 TRBV19 TGTGCCAGTAGCGCTAGCGGGAGGCCAAGCTCCTACGAGCAGTACTTC CASSASGRPSSYEQYF
TRBJ1-2 . TRBV14 TGTGCCAGCAGCCAAGATCTGGCGGGTACTGGCTACACCTTC CASSQDLAGTGYTF
TRBJ2-5 . TRBV19 TGTGCCAGTAGTATACGGGGAGCGGCAGAGACCCAGTACTTC CASSIRGAAETQYF
TRBJ1-1 . TRBV18 TGTGCCAGCTCACCAATTGGCAGGGACATGAACACTGAAGCTTTCTTT CASSPIGRDMNTEAFF
TRBJ1-2 TRBD1 TRBV5-1 TGCGCCAGCAGCCCGACAGGGCAGGACTATGGCTACACCTTC CASSPTGQDYGYTF
TRBJ2-7 . TRBV10-3 TGTGCCATCAGTCCGGGAGTCGGGGACGAGCAGTACTTC CAISPGVGDEQYF
TRBJ2-7 . TRBV7-2 TGTGCCAGCAGCTTATCCGGGTACGAGCAGTACTTC CASSLSGYEQYF
TRBJ2-5 TRBD2 TRBV2 TGTGCCAGCAGCGGACTAGCGGGGGGGCAAGAGACCCAGTACTTC CASSGLAGGQETQYF
TRBJ1-5 . TRBV29-1 TGCAGCGTGGGAGACAGGTCCAATCAGCCCCAGCATTTT CSVGDRSNQPQHF
TRBJ2-3 TRBD1 TRBV18 TGTGCCAGCTCAGCCACAGGGGAGGATACGCAGTATTTT CASSATGEDTQYF
TRBJ1-2 TRBD1 TRBV13 TGTGCCAGCAGCTACACAGGGGGCGCCTATGGCTACACCTTC CASSYTGGAYGYTF
TRBJ2-1 . TRBV19 TGTGCCAGTAGTGCTACAGTCAATGAGCAGTTCTTC CASSATVNEQFF
TRBJ2-7 TRBD1 TRBV13 TGTGCCAGCAGTCGGGACAGGAGTTTCTACGAGCAGTACTTC CASSRDRSFYEQYF
TRBJ2-7 TRBD2 TRBV19 TGTGCCAGTAGTATAACTAGCGCGGTGTACGAGCAGTACTTC CASSITSAVYEQYF
TRBJ2-1 . TRBV9 TGTGCCAGCAGCGTAGGGGGGGATAACAATGAGCAGTTCTTC CASSVGGDNNEQFF
TRBJ2-1 . TRBV18 TGTGCCAGCTCCAGGGCACAGGACAACCTACCTAACCATGAGCAGTTCTTC CASSRAQDNLPNHEQFF
TRBJ2-7 . TRBV10-3 TGTGCCATCAGTGGCTCCGGGACGGGACACTACGAGCAGTACTTC CAISGSGTGHYEQYF
TRBJ2-7 TRBD2 TRBV6-4 TGTGCCAGCAGTGGCAGCGGGAGTAACTACGAGCAGTACTTC CASSGSGSNYEQYF
TRBJ2-2 TRBD2 TRBV4-2 TGTGCCAGCAGCCAAGAAGGGACTAGCCTGGCCGGGGAGCTGTTTTTT CASSQEGTSLAGELFF
TRBJ1-4 . TRBV10-1 TGCGCCAGCAGTGAGTCGCGGGGTCAGGATGAAAAACTGTTTTTT CASSESRGQDEKLFF
TRBJ2-2 TRBD1 TRBV5-6 TGTGCCAGCAGCTTGTACCTCGCAGGGGGCCTCACCGGGGAGCTGTTTTTT CASSLYLAGGLTGELFF
TRBJ2-7 . TRBV6-6 TGTGCCAGCAGTTACTCCGGCGGTTCCTACGAGCAGTACTTC CASSYSGGSYEQYF
TRBJ2-7 TRBD1 TRBV5-4 TGTGCCAGCAGCTTACAAGCCGACAGGGCCTACGAGCAGTACTTC CASSLQADRAYEQYF
TRBJ2-5 TRBD2 TRBV28 TGTGCCAGCAGCTCCTCGGGACTAGGTCAGGAGACCCAGTACTTC CASSSSGLGQETQYF
TRBJ2-1 TRBD2 TRBV4-1 TGCGCCAGCAGCCAAGCCGGGACTAGCGGAAACAATGAGCAGTTCTTC CASSQAGTSGNNEQFF
TRBJ1-1 . TRBV4-1 TGCGCCAGCAGCCAAGACCCAGGGGAGGGGACTGAAGCTTTCTTT CASSQDPGEGTEAFF
TRBJ2-1 . TRBV11-2 TGTGCCAGCAGCGGGCGGCCAACGGGTTCAGGGGAGCAGTTCTTC CASSGRPTGSGEQFF
TRBJ2-3 TRBD2 TRBV30 TGTGCCTGGAGTCCCGCGGGGGCAGATACGCAGTATTTT CAWSPAGADTQYF
TRBJ1-2 . TRBV29-1 TGCAGCCTTGAGGGAGGGGAGACTAACTATGGCTACACCTTC CSLEGGETNYGYTF
TRBJ2-5 TRBD1 TRBV5-1 TGCGCCAGCAGCCACGGACAGGTTTTGAGTGAGCAGTACTTC CASSHGQVLSEQYF
TRBJ2-7 TRBD2 TRBV5-1 TGCGCCAGCAGCACAACTAGCGGGAGGGGGTTATACGAGCAGTACTTC CASSTTSGRGLYEQYF
TRBJ1-3 TRBD1 TRBV5-1 TGCGCCAGCAGCTTGGGGGACAGTGCCTCTGGAAACACCATATATTTT CASSLGDSASGNTIYF
TRBJ2-7 TRBD2 TRBV27 TGTGCCAGCACAAGAGCGGGAGGCTCCTACGAGCAGTACTTC CASTRAGGSYEQYF
TRBJ2-7 . TRBV7-9 TGTGCCAGCAGCTTCCCAGCGGGACATATCTCCTACGAGCAGTACTTC CASSFPAGHISYEQYF
TRBJ1-1 TRBD1 TRBV30 TGTGCCTGGAGTGTACCCGGGCGCGCAGGGGGCATTCTCGCTGAAGCTTTCTTT CAWSVPGRAGGILAEAFF
TRBJ2-6 TRBD1 TRBV7-9 TGTGCCAGCAGCTTCTCAACAGGGGTCTCAGGGGCCAACGTCCTGACTTTC CASSFSTGVSGANVLTF
TRBJ2-3 TRBD2 TRBV30 TGTGCCTGGAGTGCGACTAGCGGGGCAGCAGGGACGCAGTATTTT CAWSATSGAAGTQYF